This TCR beta chain emerged from a study of cytomegalovirus exposure and HLA in healthy donors. The PCR used 60 Vbeta and 13 Jbeta primers. Clones were sequenced by immunoSEQ multiplex PCR, and TCRdb holds only the in-frame ones, with some missing. The sample shows 37,000 or so clones, 80% to 90% of them seen only once. The CDR3 loop spans 13 amino acids. Germline CDR1 and CDR2: SGHTA and FQGNSA. V shed 6 bases and J shed 5 bases, with 13 bases lying between them. The chain carries TRBV7-2 and TRBJ2-5; D unresolved. The TCR comes from a middle-aged woman in good health and CMV-seronegative. Specimen: PBMCs. CDR3 amino acids: CASSTVGEETQYF. As DNA, the CDR3 is TGTGCCAGCAGTACAGTGGGTGAGGAGACCCAGTACTTC.